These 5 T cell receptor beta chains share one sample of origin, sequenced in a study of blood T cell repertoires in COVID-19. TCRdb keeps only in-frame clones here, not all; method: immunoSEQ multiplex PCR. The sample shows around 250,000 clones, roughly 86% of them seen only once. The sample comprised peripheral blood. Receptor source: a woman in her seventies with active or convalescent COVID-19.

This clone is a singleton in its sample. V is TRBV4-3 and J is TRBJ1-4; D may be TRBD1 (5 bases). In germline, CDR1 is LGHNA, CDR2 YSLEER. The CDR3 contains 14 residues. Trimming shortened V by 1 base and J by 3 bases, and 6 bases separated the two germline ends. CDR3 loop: CASSQGQSNEKLFF. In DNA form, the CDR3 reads TGCGCCAGCAGCCAAGGACAGTCTAATGAAAAACTGTTTTTT.

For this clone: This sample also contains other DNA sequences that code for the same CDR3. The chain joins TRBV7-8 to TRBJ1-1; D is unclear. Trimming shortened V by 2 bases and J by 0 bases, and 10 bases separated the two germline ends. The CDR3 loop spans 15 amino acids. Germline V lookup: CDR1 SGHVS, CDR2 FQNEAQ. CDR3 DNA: TGTGCCAGCAGCTTACGGGGTGGGCTGAACACTGAAGCTTTCTTT. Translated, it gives CASSLRGGLNTEAFF.

CDR3 loop: CASSIDPTGSVGNTIYF. In nucleotides, the CDR3 is TGTGCCAGTAGTATAGATCCAACAGGGAGTGTTGGAAACACCATATATTTT. This chain connects TRBV19 to TRBJ1-3; tentatively, D is TRBD1 (6 bases). V lost 0 bases, J lost 3 bases, and 15 bases lay in between. The CDR3 loop spans 17 amino acids. Germline V gives CDR1 LNHDA, CDR2 SQIVND (reference sequence).

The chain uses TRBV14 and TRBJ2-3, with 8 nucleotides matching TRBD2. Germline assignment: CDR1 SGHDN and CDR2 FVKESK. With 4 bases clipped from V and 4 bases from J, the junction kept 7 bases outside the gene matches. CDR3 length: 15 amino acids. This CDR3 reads CASSLGLAPPDTQYF. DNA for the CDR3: TGTGCCAGCAGCCTTGGACTAGCCCCCCCAGATACGCAGTATTTT. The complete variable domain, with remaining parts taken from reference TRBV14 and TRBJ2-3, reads EAGVTQFPSHSVIEKGQTVTLRCDPISGHDNLYWYRRVMGKEIKFLLHFVKESKQDESGMPNNRFLAERTGGTYSTLKVQPAELEDSGVYFCASSLGLAPPDTQYFGPGTRLTVL.

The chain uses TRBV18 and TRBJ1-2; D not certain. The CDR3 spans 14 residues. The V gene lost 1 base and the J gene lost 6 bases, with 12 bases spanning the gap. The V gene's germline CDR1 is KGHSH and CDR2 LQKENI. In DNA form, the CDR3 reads TGTGCCAGCTCACCACGATCAGTAGAGGATGGCTACACCTTC. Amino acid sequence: CASSPRSVEDGYTF.